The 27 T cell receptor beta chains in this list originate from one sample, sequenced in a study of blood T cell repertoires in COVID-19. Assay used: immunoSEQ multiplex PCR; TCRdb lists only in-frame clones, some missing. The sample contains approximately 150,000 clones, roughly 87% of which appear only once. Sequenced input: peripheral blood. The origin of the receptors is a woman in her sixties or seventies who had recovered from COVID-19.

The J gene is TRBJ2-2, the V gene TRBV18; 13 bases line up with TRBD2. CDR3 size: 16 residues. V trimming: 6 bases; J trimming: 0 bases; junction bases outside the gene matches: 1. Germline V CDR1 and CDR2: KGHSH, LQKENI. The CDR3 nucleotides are TGTGCCAGCTCGGGACTAGCGGGGTCGAACACCGGGGAGCTGTTTTTT. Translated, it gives CASSGLAGSNTGELFF.

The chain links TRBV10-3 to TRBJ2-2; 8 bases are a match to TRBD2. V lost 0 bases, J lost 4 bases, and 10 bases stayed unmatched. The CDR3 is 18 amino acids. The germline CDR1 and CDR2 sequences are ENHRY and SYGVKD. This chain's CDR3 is CAISESGRSSGGTGELFF. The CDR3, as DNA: TGTGCCATCAGTGAGTCGGGAAGATCAAGCGGGGGCACCGGGGAGCTGTTTTTT.

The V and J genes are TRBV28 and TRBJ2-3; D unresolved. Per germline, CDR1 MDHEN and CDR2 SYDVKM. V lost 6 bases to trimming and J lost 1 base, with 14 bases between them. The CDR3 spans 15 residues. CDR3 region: CASRQVISGTDTQYF. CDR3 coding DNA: TGTGCCAGCAGGCAGGTGATAAGTGGCACAGATACGCAGTATTTT. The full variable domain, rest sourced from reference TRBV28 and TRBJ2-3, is DVKVTQSSRYLVKRTGEKVFLECVQDMDHENMFWYRQDPGLGLRLIYFSYDVKMKEKGDIPEGYSVSREKKERFSLILESASTNQTSMYLCASRQVISGTDTQYFGPGTRLTVL.

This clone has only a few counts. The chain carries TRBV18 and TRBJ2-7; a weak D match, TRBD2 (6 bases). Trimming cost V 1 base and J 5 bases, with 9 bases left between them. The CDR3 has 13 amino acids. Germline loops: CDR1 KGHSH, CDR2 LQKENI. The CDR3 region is CASSPRGDHEQYF. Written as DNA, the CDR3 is TGTGCCAGCTCACCACGGGGGGACCACGAGCAGTACTTC.

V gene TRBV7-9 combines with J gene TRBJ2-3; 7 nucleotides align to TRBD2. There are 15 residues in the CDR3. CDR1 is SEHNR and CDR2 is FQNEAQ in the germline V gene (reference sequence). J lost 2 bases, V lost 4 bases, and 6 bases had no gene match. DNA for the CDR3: TGTGCCAGCAGCTCTCGAGCGGGAACCACAGATACGCAGTATTTT. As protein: CASSSRAGTTDTQYF.

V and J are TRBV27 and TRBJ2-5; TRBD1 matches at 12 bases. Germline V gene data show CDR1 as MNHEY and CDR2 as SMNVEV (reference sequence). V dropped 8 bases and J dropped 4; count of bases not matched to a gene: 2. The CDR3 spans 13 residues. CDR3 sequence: CASGGQGAETQYF. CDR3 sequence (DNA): TGTGCCAGCGGGGGACAGGGGGCAGAGACCCAGTACTTC.

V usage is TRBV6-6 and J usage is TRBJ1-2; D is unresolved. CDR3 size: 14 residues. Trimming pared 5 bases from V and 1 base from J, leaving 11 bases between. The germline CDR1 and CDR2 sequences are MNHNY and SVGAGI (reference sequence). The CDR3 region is CASSKDGSNYGYTF. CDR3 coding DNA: TGTGCCAGCAGTAAGGACGGGAGTAACTATGGCTACACCTTC.

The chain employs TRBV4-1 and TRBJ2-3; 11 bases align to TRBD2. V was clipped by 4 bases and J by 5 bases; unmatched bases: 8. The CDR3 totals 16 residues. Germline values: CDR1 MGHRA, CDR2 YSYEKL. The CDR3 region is CASSRILAGGQDTQYF. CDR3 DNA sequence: TGCGCCAGCAGCCGGATTTTAGCGGGGGGGCAAGATACGCAGTATTTT.

CDR3 protein: CAWSRTQGGFEQYF. CDR3 nucleotides: TGTGCCTGGAGTCGGACACAGGGGGGATTCGAGCAGTACTTC. The rearrangement joins TRBV30 to TRBJ2-7; TRBD1 matches at 8 bases. The germline V gene has CDR1 GTSNPN and CDR2 SVGIG (reference sequence). This CDR3 comprises 14 residues. With V trimmed by 2 bases and J by 6 bases, 9 bases remained unmatched. The full variable domain, in which reference TRBV30 and TRBJ2-7 provide the parts outside the CDR3, is SQTIHQWPATLVQPVGSPLSLECTVEGTSNPNLYWYRQAAGRGLQLLFYSVGIGQISSEVPQNLSASRPQDRQFILSSKKLLLSDSGFYLCAWSRTQGGFEQYFGPGTRLTVT.

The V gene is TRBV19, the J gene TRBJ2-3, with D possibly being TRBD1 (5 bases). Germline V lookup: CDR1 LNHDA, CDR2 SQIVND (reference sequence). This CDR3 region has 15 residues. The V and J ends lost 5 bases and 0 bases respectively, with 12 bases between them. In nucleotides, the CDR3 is TGTGCCAGTAGTTCAGACAGAGAAAGCACAGATACGCAGTATTTT. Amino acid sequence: CASSSDRESTDTQYF.

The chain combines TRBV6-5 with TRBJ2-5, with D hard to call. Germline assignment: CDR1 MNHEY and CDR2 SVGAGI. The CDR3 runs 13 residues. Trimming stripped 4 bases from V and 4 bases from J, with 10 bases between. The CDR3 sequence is CASSSTKAETQYF. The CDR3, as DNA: TGTGCCAGCAGTTCGACAAAAGCAGAGACCCAGTACTTC.

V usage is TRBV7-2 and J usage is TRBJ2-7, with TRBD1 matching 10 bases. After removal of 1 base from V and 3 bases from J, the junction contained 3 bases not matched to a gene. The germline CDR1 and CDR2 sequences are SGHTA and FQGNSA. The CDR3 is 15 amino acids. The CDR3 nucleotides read TGTGCCAGCAGCTTAGGGGGACAGGGGTACTACGAGCAGTACTTC. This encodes CASSLGGQGYYEQYF.

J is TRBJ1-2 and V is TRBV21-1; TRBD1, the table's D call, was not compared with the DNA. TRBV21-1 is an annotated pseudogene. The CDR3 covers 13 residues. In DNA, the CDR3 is TGTGCCAGCCGAAAGAGAGGGGGTAACGGCTACACCTTC. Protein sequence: CASRKRGGNGYTF.

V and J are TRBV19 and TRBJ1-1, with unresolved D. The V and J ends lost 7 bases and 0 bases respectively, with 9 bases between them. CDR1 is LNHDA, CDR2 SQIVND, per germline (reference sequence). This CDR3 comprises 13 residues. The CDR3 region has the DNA TGTGCCAGTACCTCACAGATGAACACTGAAGCTTTCTTT. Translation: CASTSQMNTEAFF.

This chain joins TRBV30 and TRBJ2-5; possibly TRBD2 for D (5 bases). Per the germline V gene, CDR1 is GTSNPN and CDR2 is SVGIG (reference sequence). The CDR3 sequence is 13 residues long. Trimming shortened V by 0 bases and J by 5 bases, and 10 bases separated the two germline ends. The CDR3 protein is CAWSVPSLETQYF. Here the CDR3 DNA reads TGTGCCTGGAGTGTCCCTAGCCTCGAGACCCAGTACTTC.

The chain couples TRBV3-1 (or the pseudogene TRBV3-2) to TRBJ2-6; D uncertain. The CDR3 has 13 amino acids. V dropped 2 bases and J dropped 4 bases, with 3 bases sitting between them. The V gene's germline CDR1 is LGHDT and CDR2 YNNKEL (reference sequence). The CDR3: CASSQSGANVLTF. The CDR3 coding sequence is TGTGCCAGCAGCCAATCAGGGGCCAACGTCCTGACTTTC.

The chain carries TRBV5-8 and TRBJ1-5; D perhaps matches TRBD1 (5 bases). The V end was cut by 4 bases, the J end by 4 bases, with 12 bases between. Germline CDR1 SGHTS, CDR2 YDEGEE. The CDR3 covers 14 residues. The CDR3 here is CASSRPDSNQPQHF. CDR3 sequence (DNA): TGTGCCAGCAGCCGTCCAGACAGTAATCAGCCCCAGCATTTT.

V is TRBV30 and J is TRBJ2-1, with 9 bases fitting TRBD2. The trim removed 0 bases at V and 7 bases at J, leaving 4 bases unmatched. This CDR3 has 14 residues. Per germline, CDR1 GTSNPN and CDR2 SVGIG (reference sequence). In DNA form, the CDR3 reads TGTGCCTGGAGTGTAGCGGGGGGCAGGAATGAGCAGTTCTTC. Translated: CAWSVAGGRNEQFF.

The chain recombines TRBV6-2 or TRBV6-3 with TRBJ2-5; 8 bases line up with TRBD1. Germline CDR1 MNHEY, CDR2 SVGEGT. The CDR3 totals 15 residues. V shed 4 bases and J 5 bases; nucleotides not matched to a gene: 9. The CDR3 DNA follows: TGTGCCAGCAGTTCCCCTCGACAGGGGCTGGAGACCCAGTACTTC. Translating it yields CASSSPRQGLETQYF.

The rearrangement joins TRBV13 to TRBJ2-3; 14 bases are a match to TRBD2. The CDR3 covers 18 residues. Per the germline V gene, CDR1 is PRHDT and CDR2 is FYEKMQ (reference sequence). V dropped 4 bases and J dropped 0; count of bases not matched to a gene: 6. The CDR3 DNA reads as TGTGCCAGCAGCTATAGACTAGCGGGGGGGCCGAGCACAGATACGCAGTATTTT. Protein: CASSYRLAGGPSTDTQYF.

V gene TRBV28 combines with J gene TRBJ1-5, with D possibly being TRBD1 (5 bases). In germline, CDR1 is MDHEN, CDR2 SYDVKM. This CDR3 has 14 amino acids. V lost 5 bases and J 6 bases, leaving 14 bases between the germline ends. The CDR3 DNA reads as TGTGCCAGCAGTCTAAGGGCAGGGCGTCAGCCCCAGCATTTT. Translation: CASSLRAGRQPQHF.

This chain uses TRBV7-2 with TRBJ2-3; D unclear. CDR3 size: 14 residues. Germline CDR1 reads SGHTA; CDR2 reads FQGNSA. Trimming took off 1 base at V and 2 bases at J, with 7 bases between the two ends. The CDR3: CASSLVIATDTQYF. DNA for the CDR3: TGTGCCAGCAGCTTAGTTATAGCCACAGATACGCAGTATTTT.

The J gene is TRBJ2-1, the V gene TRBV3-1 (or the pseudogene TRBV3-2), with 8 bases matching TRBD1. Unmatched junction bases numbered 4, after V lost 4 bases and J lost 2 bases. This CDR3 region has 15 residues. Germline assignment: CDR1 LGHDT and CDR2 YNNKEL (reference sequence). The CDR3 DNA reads TGTGCCAGCAGCCCCGGGACAGGTCCCTACAATGAGCAGTTCTTC. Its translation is CASSPGTGPYNEQFF.

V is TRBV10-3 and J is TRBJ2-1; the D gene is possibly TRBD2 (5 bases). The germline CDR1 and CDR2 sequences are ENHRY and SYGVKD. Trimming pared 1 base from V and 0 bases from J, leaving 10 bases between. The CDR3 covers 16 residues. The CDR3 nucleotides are TGTGCCATCAGTGAGTTCAGCGGAAACTCCTACAATGAGCAGTTCTTC. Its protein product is CAISEFSGNSYNEQFF.

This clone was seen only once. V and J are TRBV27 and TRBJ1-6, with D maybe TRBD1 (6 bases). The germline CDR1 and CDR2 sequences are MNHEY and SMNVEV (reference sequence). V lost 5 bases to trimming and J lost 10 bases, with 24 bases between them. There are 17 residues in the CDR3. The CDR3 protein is CASSANRAGSSTSPLHF. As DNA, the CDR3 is TGTGCCAGCAGTGCTAACAGGGCTGGAAGCTCGACCTCACCCCTCCACTTT.

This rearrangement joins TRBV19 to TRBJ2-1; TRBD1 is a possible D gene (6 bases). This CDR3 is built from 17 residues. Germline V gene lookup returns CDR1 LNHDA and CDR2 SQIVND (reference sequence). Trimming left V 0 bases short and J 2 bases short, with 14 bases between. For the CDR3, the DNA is TGTGCCAGTAGTATAGATGAAGGGGCAGGGGCCTACAATGAGCAGTTCTTC. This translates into CASSIDEGAGAYNEQFF. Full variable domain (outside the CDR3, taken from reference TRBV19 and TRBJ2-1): DGGITQSPKYLFRKEGQNVTLSCEQNLNHDAMYWYRQDPGQGLRLIYYSQIVNDFQKGDIAEGYSVSREKKESFPLTVTSAQKNPTAFYLCASSIDEGAGAYNEQFFGPGTRLTVL.

The DNA for the CDR3 is TGTGCCAGCAGCCGAGTGACAGGGGGCTCCTCTACTAATGAAAAACTGTTTTTT. Translation gives CASSRVTGGSSTNEKLFF. V is TRBV3-1 (or the pseudogene TRBV3-2) and J is TRBJ1-4, with 10 bases lining up with TRBD1. This CDR3 is 18 amino acids long. Germline assignment: CDR1 LGHDT and CDR2 YNNKEL (reference sequence). With 4 bases clipped from V and 2 bases from J, the junction kept 10 bases outside the gene matches.